This record concerns one T cell receptor beta chain sequence. Its antigen remains unidentified. CD45RO-negative CD8 cells positively selected for CCR7 made up the naive population, which excluded terminally differentiated effector memory CD45RA+ cells. This entry is derived from a study of shared clonotypes between healthy human individuals. General study results and limits: The naive CD4 repertoires of a few donors were compared, and around 4.9% of clonotypes were shared.

The study ran the assay at deep level. Each subset's genomic DNA was split evenly across several immunoSEQ plates. Original analysis: Without quality scores, immunoSEQ junctional reads could not be filtered like full-length reads. Sequencing used immunoSEQ multiplex PCR; TCRdb keeps in-frame clones, though not all of them. The V and J calls and clone size are taken from that table; D and trimming were inferred from the DNA. The table includes under 600,000 clones, 95% to 98% detected once. CDR3 length equals 13 residues. Trimming pared 9 bases from V and 4 bases from J, leaving 13 bases between. The germline gives CDR1 MNHNS, CDR2 SASEGT.

The gene calls are TRBV6-1 and TRBJ2-1, with D unclear. The clonotype comes from a man aged 25 to 45 in good health. The sample taken for sequencing was naive CD8+ T cells sorted from blood. The CDR3 sequence: CARPPGDYNEQFF. The CDR3 bases are TGTGCCAGACCACCCGGAGATTACAATGAGCAGTTCTTC.